Listed below are T cell receptor beta chains from one sample, sequenced in a study of patients and donors after allogeneic stem cell transplantation. A single record per CDR3 protein comes from TCRdb applying MiXCR to the RT-PCR reads. The table has some 150,000 distinct CDR3 sequences, over 30% seen once; the top ten hold roughly 50%. The specimen sequenced was blood, either unsorted or a sorted T cell fraction (not recorded which). The receptor set was obtained from a human donor who was either an allogeneic HSCT recipient or a stem cell or donor lymphocyte infusion donor (not recorded which). It is not recorded whose cells these are; they may come from a transplant donor. Each CDR3 is given with its conserved first and last residue. The order of the fields is V gene, CDR3 length, clone size, J gene, D gene, CDR3 DNA, CDR3 protein. A D gene is named only where the DNA matches it firmly. Only some rows state a clone size, as once, few, many or a class for expanded clones.

v_call: TRBV20-1; cdr3_length: 8; clone_size: few; j_call: TRBJ1-1; d_call: .; cdr3_nt: TGCAGTCCCTATCGAGCTTTCTTT; cdr3_aa: CSPYRAFF
v_call: TRBV27; cdr3_length: 17; clone_size: .; j_call: TRBJ1-1; d_call: .; cdr3_nt: TGTGCCAGCAGTCCCTCTCGACGGTTGGTGGTCGGCACTGAAGCTTTCTTT; cdr3_aa: CASSPSRRLVVGTEAFF
v_call: TRBV28; cdr3_length: 17; clone_size: .; j_call: TRBJ2-4; d_call: TRBD2; cdr3_nt: TGTGCCAGCAGAAGCGGGGGCCCCCCATTTGCCAAAAACATTCAGTACTTC; cdr3_aa: CASRSGGPPFAKNIQYF
v_call: TRBV12-3/TRBV12-4; cdr3_length: 11; clone_size: .; j_call: TRBJ1-1; d_call: .; cdr3_nt: TGTGCCAGCAGTCGAAAAGGGGAAGCTTTCTTT; cdr3_aa: CASSRKGEAFF
v_call: TRBV28; cdr3_length: 12; clone_size: .; j_call: TRBJ2-1; d_call: .; cdr3_nt: TGTGCCAGCACCCCGGACAGCAATGAGCAGTTCTTC; cdr3_aa: CASTPDSNEQFF
v_call: TRBV27; cdr3_length: 14; clone_size: many; j_call: TRBJ1-5; d_call: .; cdr3_nt: TGTGCCAGCAGTTTAAGGACACCCAATCAGCCCCAGCATTTT; cdr3_aa: CASSLRTPNQPQHF
v_call: TRBV27; cdr3_length: 15; clone_size: few; j_call: TRBJ2-7; d_call: TRBD1; cdr3_nt: TGTGCCAGCAGCGTAACAGGGGTCCCTTCCTACGAGCAGTACTTC; cdr3_aa: CASSVTGVPSYEQYF
v_call: TRBV12-3/TRBV12-4; cdr3_length: 14; clone_size: few; j_call: TRBJ1-4; d_call: TRBD1; cdr3_nt: TGTGCCAGCAGCTCAGGGGGCGTGAGGGTAAAACTGTTTTTT; cdr3_aa: CASSSGGVRVKLFF
v_call: TRBV21-1; cdr3_length: 17; clone_size: .; j_call: TRBJ1-5; d_call: .; cdr3_nt: TGTGCCAGCAGCGAACATCCAGGGGGCGAAGAAGATCAGCCCCAGCATTTT; cdr3_aa: CASSEHPGGEEDQPQHF
v_call: TRBV12-3/TRBV12-4; cdr3_length: 12; clone_size: few; j_call: TRBJ2-5; d_call: .; cdr3_nt: TGTGCCAGCAGCAGCGGAGAAGAGACCCAGTACTTC; cdr3_aa: CASSSGEETQYF
v_call: TRBV12-3/TRBV12-4; cdr3_length: 19; clone_size: few; j_call: TRBJ1-5; d_call: .; cdr3_nt: TGTGCCAGCAGTTTACCGGGGGAGACCGTTAGTTATAGCAATCAGCCCCAGCATTTT; cdr3_aa: CASSLPGETVSYSNQPQHF
v_call: TRBV15; cdr3_length: 14; clone_size: once; j_call: TRBJ1-2; d_call: .; cdr3_nt: TGTGCCACCAGCAGAGATGCGGGGCTGGCTGGCTACACCTTC; cdr3_aa: CATSRDAGLAGYTF
v_call: TRBV6-5; cdr3_length: 16; clone_size: .; j_call: TRBJ2-5; d_call: .; cdr3_nt: TGTGCCAGCAGTTACTCTGCTAGCAGGGGGGGCGAGACCCAGTACTTC; cdr3_aa: CASSYSASRGGETQYF
v_call: TRBV5-1; cdr3_length: 16; clone_size: .; j_call: TRBJ2-3; d_call: TRBD2; cdr3_nt: TGCGCCAGCAGCTTGGGGCTAGCGGGGAGCACAGATACGCAGTATTTT; cdr3_aa: CASSLGLAGSTDTQYF
v_call: TRBV5-1; cdr3_length: 13; clone_size: few; j_call: TRBJ1-1; d_call: .; cdr3_nt: TGCGCCAGCAGAGAGGACCCCAACACTGAAGCTTTCTTT; cdr3_aa: CASREDPNTEAFF
v_call: TRBV5-1; cdr3_length: 13; clone_size: few; j_call: TRBJ2-1; d_call: .; cdr3_nt: TGCGCCAGCAGCTGGAACGGGGCCAATGAGCAGTTCTTC; cdr3_aa: CASSWNGANEQFF
v_call: TRBV4-2; cdr3_length: 15; clone_size: .; j_call: TRBJ1-2; d_call: .; cdr3_nt: TGTGCCAGCAGCGCCAACATAGGTCCTAACTATGGCTACACCTTC; cdr3_aa: CASSANIGPNYGYTF
v_call: TRBV4-1; cdr3_length: 14; clone_size: few; j_call: TRBJ1-1; d_call: TRBD1; cdr3_nt: TGCGCCAGTCAGGGACAGGGGAGAGTTACTGAAGCTTTCTTT; cdr3_aa: CASQGQGRVTEAFF
v_call: TRBV29-1; cdr3_length: 14; clone_size: few; j_call: TRBJ2-1; d_call: .; cdr3_nt: TGCAGCGTTGAAGATCTTGAGTGGAGCAATGAGCAGTTCTTC; cdr3_aa: CSVEDLEWSNEQFF
v_call: TRBV7-2; cdr3_length: 14; clone_size: .; j_call: TRBJ1-5; d_call: .; cdr3_nt: TGTGCCAGCAGCTTATTTGGTGCTGGTCAGCCCCAGCATTTT; cdr3_aa: CASSLFGAGQPQHF
v_call: TRBV15; cdr3_length: 15; clone_size: once; j_call: TRBJ2-3; d_call: TRBD2; cdr3_nt: TGTGCCACCAGCAGAGTTAGCGGGGGGCCGGATACGCAGTATTTT; cdr3_aa: CATSRVSGGPDTQYF
v_call: TRBV5-1; cdr3_length: 15; clone_size: many; j_call: TRBJ1-1; d_call: .; cdr3_nt: TGCGCCAGCAGCCCCGATAAGAGTCCGAACACTGAAGCTTTCTTT; cdr3_aa: CASSPDKSPNTEAFF
v_call: TRBV20-1; cdr3_length: 15; clone_size: few; j_call: TRBJ1-3; d_call: TRBD1; cdr3_nt: TGCAGTGCTAGTGGTTGGGCAGGGGGTCGAAACACCATATATTTT; cdr3_aa: CSASGWAGGRNTIYF
v_call: TRBV12-3/TRBV12-4; cdr3_length: 16; clone_size: few; j_call: TRBJ1-5; d_call: .; cdr3_nt: TGTGCCAGCAGTGAGGAACTGGGATATAGCAATCAGCCCCAGCATTTT; cdr3_aa: CASSEELGYSNQPQHF
v_call: TRBV25-1; cdr3_length: 13; clone_size: few; j_call: TRBJ2-7; d_call: .; cdr3_nt: TGTGCCAGCAGTGAGGACCGTCCCTACGAGCAGTACTTC; cdr3_aa: CASSEDRPYEQYF
v_call: TRBV6-6; cdr3_length: 12; clone_size: once; j_call: TRBJ2-7; d_call: .; cdr3_nt: TGTGCCAGCAGTTACTCCGATTACGAGCAGTACTTC; cdr3_aa: CASSYSDYEQYF
v_call: TRBV12-3/TRBV12-4; cdr3_length: 15; clone_size: .; j_call: TRBJ1-6; d_call: .; cdr3_nt: TGTGCCAGCAGTTTATCCAGGGGTGGGCATTCACCCCTCCACTTT; cdr3_aa: CASSLSRGGHSPLHF
v_call: TRBV9; cdr3_length: 17; clone_size: .; j_call: TRBJ1-2; d_call: .; cdr3_nt: TGTGCCAGCAGCCCTCGTGGGGGTGGACTCCCTAACTATGGCTACACCTTC; cdr3_aa: CASSPRGGGLPNYGYTF
v_call: TRBV9; cdr3_length: 15; clone_size: few; j_call: TRBJ1-3; d_call: .; cdr3_nt: TGTGCCAGCAGCGTAGAACACCGGTCTGGAAACACCATATATTTT; cdr3_aa: CASSVEHRSGNTIYF
v_call: TRBV6-6; cdr3_length: 15; clone_size: once; j_call: TRBJ2-7; d_call: TRBD1; cdr3_nt: TGTGCCAGCAGTGCACCGGGACAGGGTGGCTACGAGCAGTACTTC; cdr3_aa: CASSAPGQGGYEQYF
v_call: TRBV15; cdr3_length: 12; clone_size: few; j_call: TRBJ1-2; d_call: .; cdr3_nt: TGTGCCACCAGCGAAGGGGGCTATGGCTACACCTTC; cdr3_aa: CATSEGGYGYTF
v_call: TRBV12-3/TRBV12-4; cdr3_length: 14; clone_size: .; j_call: TRBJ2-5; d_call: TRBD1; cdr3_nt: TGTGCCAGCAGCCCACAGGGGGCTCGGGAGACCCAGTACTTC; cdr3_aa: CASSPQGARETQYF
v_call: TRBV29-1; cdr3_length: 13; clone_size: few; j_call: TRBJ1-1; d_call: TRBD1; cdr3_nt: TGCAGCGTTCTCCGGGACAGGAACACTGAAGCTTTCTTT; cdr3_aa: CSVLRDRNTEAFF
v_call: TRBV29-1; cdr3_length: 11; clone_size: .; j_call: TRBJ1-2; d_call: .; cdr3_nt: TGCAGCGTTGAGACCGGGCATGGCTACACCTTC; cdr3_aa: CSVETGHGYTF
v_call: TRBV12-3/TRBV12-4; cdr3_length: 14; clone_size: .; j_call: TRBJ1-2; d_call: TRBD1; cdr3_nt: TGTGCCAGCAGCAGTTGGTCAGGGGGGTATGGCTACACCTTC; cdr3_aa: CASSSWSGGYGYTF
v_call: TRBV5-1; cdr3_length: 17; clone_size: .; j_call: TRBJ2-3; d_call: TRBD1; cdr3_nt: TGCGCCAGCAGCTTGGTAGGTGGACAGGGGAACACAGATACGCAGTATTTT; cdr3_aa: CASSLVGGQGNTDTQYF
v_call: TRBV20-1; cdr3_length: 12; clone_size: many; j_call: TRBJ2-5; d_call: .; cdr3_nt: TGCAGTGCTAGCGGGGACCAAGAGACCCAGTACTTC; cdr3_aa: CSASGDQETQYF
v_call: TRBV6-2/TRBV6-3; cdr3_length: 16; clone_size: few; j_call: TRBJ1-5; d_call: TRBD1; cdr3_nt: TGTGCCAGCAGTACCCGGGACAGGGGGCGGAATCAGCCCCAGCATTTT; cdr3_aa: CASSTRDRGRNQPQHF
v_call: TRBV27; cdr3_length: 17; clone_size: few; j_call: TRBJ2-1; d_call: TRBD2; cdr3_nt: TGTGCCAGCAGTCCCCTTCCCGGCGGCGGGGGAATCAATGAGCAGTTCTTC; cdr3_aa: CASSPLPGGGGINEQFF
v_call: TRBV10-3; cdr3_length: 14; clone_size: few; j_call: TRBJ1-5; d_call: .; cdr3_nt: TGTGCCACCGGGGCCCCCAGCAGCAATCAGCCCCAGCATTTT; cdr3_aa: CATGAPSSNQPQHF
v_call: TRBV18; cdr3_length: 15; clone_size: .; j_call: TRBJ2-2; d_call: TRBD2; cdr3_nt: TGTGCCAGCTCCCAAAGCGGGGGCCGCGACGGGGAGCTGTTTTTT; cdr3_aa: CASSQSGGRDGELFF
v_call: TRBV28; cdr3_length: 18; clone_size: .; j_call: TRBJ1-6; d_call: TRBD1; cdr3_nt: TGTGCCAGCAGTTTAACCACCACCTCAGGGGGCTTACGTTCACCCCTCCACTTT; cdr3_aa: CASSLTTTSGGLRSPLHF
v_call: TRBV12-3/TRBV12-4; cdr3_length: 15; clone_size: few; j_call: TRBJ2-3; d_call: TRBD1; cdr3_nt: TGTGCCAGCAGTTTTGGCGTGAGGGGGCCAGATACGCAGTATTTT; cdr3_aa: CASSFGVRGPDTQYF
v_call: TRBV4-3; cdr3_length: 15; clone_size: few; j_call: TRBJ1-1; d_call: TRBD1; cdr3_nt: TGCGCCAGCAGCCAAGAGACAGGGCAGAACACTGAAGCTTTCTTT; cdr3_aa: CASSQETGQNTEAFF
v_call: TRBV10-3; cdr3_length: 14; clone_size: .; j_call: TRBJ1-3; d_call: .; cdr3_nt: TGTGCCATCAGTGAAGGGGACCGTAGGAACACCATATATTTT; cdr3_aa: CAISEGDRRNTIYF
v_call: TRBV5-5; cdr3_length: 15; clone_size: .; j_call: TRBJ1-1; d_call: .; cdr3_nt: TGTGCCAGCAGCTTGGCCCTCCTAGGGGGCACTGAAGCTTTCTTT; cdr3_aa: CASSLALLGGTEAFF
v_call: TRBV6-6; cdr3_length: 14; clone_size: .; j_call: TRBJ1-3; d_call: .; cdr3_nt: TGTGCCAGCAAAGCCACAGGGTCCGGAAACACCATATATTTT; cdr3_aa: CASKATGSGNTIYF
v_call: TRBV29-1; cdr3_length: 13; clone_size: .; j_call: TRBJ2-1; d_call: .; cdr3_nt: TGCAGCTTGCTAAGCGGTGCATACAATGAGCAGTTCTTC; cdr3_aa: CSLLSGAYNEQFF
v_call: TRBV6-6; cdr3_length: 16; clone_size: .; j_call: TRBJ1-2; d_call: .; cdr3_nt: TGTGCCAGCAGTTACTCAACGGACCCAGGGTTACAAGGCTACACCTTC; cdr3_aa: CASSYSTDPGLQGYTF
v_call: TRBV29-1; cdr3_length: 15; clone_size: .; j_call: TRBJ2-4; d_call: TRBD2; cdr3_nt: TGCAGCGTTGGCATACTAGCGGGGGTCAAAAACATTCAGTACTTC; cdr3_aa: CSVGILAGVKNIQYF
v_call: TRBV6-6; cdr3_length: 15; clone_size: .; j_call: TRBJ1-4; d_call: .; cdr3_nt: TGTGCCAGCAGTTATTTCCTTGCAACTAATGAAAAACTGTTTTTT; cdr3_aa: CASSYFLATNEKLFF
v_call: TRBV5-1; cdr3_length: 17; clone_size: .; j_call: TRBJ2-6; d_call: .; cdr3_nt: TGCGCCAGCAGCTTGGCCGTGAGCCCCTCTGGGGCCAACGTCCTGACTTTC; cdr3_aa: CASSLAVSPSGANVLTF
v_call: TRBV27; cdr3_length: 14; clone_size: .; j_call: TRBJ2-3; d_call: TRBD1; cdr3_nt: TGTGCCAGCAGTTTAAATCCGGGACAGAAAAAGCAGTATTTT; cdr3_aa: CASSLNPGQKKQYF
v_call: TRBV29-1; cdr3_length: 12; clone_size: few; j_call: TRBJ2-1; d_call: TRBD1; cdr3_nt: TGCAGCGTTCGGACAGGGGCCAATGAGCAGTTCTTC; cdr3_aa: CSVRTGANEQFF
v_call: TRBV5-6; cdr3_length: 17; clone_size: few; j_call: TRBJ2-1; d_call: TRBD2; cdr3_nt: TGTGCCAGCAGCTCCCCGTGGGGCGGGGGCTCCTACAATGAGCAGTTCTTC; cdr3_aa: CASSSPWGGGSYNEQFF